This T cell receptor beta chain was captured by sequencing in a study of cytomegalovirus exposure and HLA in healthy donors. The wider study: From HLA-typed donors, an early data release held some 80 million unique TCRs. Study conclusions and caveats: CMV serostatus was the sole immune exposure data available. The study flagged some 170 TCR beta chains as cytomegalovirus-associated.

For this clone: Its antigen is currently unknown.

Use of 60 Vbeta and 13 Jbeta primers characterized the PCR. In the study's own analysis: In a later analysis, tens of millions of unique TCR beta chains included roughly 11 million shared by two or more donors. Here immunoSEQ multiplex PCR was the method, and the copy in TCRdb shows in-frame clones only, minus some. The DNA gave D and trimming, while V, J and clone size come from that table. The sample includes roughly 100,000 clones, almost 80% seen only once; the top ten take around 6.1%. The receptor was derived from a man in his sixties in good health and CMV-seropositive. Sequencing input: PBMCs.

The CDR3: CASSLVGQANQPQHF. CDR3 nucleotides: TGTGCCAGCAGCTTAGTAGGACAGGCCAATCAGCCCCAGCATTTT. V is TRBV7-8 and J is TRBJ1-5, with 7 bases aligning to TRBD1. Germline lookup yields CDR1 SGHVS and CDR2 FQNEAQ. There are 15 residues in the CDR3. J was trimmed by 3 bases and V by 1 base; bases with no gene match: 3.